This T cell receptor beta chain was profiled in a study of tumor and adjacent non-tumor tissue in lung cancer. Study-level background: Samples averaged around 3.9 million productive TCRbeta reads each.

Overall study findings and caveats: Significantly higher TCR diversity was found in tumor than normal lung.

This CDR3 is built from 14 residues. Trimming stripped 9 bases from V and 7 bases from J, with 20 bases between. The germline V gene encodes CDR1 SGHAT and CDR2 FQNNGV. Three rounds of nested PCR, following a modified ARM-PCR protocol, produced the TCRbeta library. TCRdb called the multiplex PCR reads again in MiXCR, with one record for every CDR3 protein. Of about 110,000 distinct CDR3 sequences detected, approximately 80% appear once; the ten largest clones hold 22%. This clonotype came up once. Its specificity is unknown. Likely a read error: the CDR3 ends without its conserved phenylalanine or tryptophan. The template was RNA from unsorted bulk tissue. Donors were chemotherapy-naive, newly diagnosed lung cancer surgical patients in China, August–late 2014.

Sequencing was performed on lung tumor tissue. The J gene is TRBJ2-3, the V gene TRBV11-2; D may be TRBD1 (5 bases). The sequence came from a man in his 70s with non-small cell lung cancer. In nucleotides, the CDR3 is TGTGCCAGGAGCCTAACCTCAGGGTCAAATACGCAGTATGTT. It translates to CARSLTSGSNTQYV.